The rows below give T cell receptor beta chains drawn from one sample of a study of CXCR3-negative and CXCR3-positive naive CD8 T cells. From the 5' RACE reads, TCRdb lists one entry per CDR3 protein and no DNA. This table holds 100,000 to 150,000 distinct CDR3 sequences. Sequencing was performed on naive CXCR3- CD8+ T cells from blood. All receptors derive from a human donor in good health. Some clones in this sample may be carry-over from other donors' samples. Each CDR3 is given with its conserved first and last residue.

>TRBJ2-1|TRBV7-9
CASSLSYRGKNEQFF
>TRBJ2-2|TRBV15
CATSSDREPTGELFF
>TRBJ2-3|TRBV3-1
CASSQVASASTDTQYF
>TRBJ1-1|TRBV28
CASSSLEGANTEAFF
>TRBJ1-1|TRBV29-1
CSVLPMNTEAFF
>TRBJ2-1|TRBV4-1
CASSPRGGAYNEQFF
>TRBJ1-4|TRBV7-6
CASSLEPPRRGYATNEKLFF
>TRBJ2-7|TRBV5-1
CASSLAWGSSYEQYF
>TRBJ1-6|TRBV2
CASSEEQASYNSPLHF
>TRBJ1-2|TRBV5-1
CASSLGGFQTYGYTF
>TRBJ2-1|TRBV4-3
CASSQGLASSLIEQFF
>TRBJ2-6|TRBV4-3
CASSQADREGIAGANVLTF
>TRBJ2-1|TRBV19
CASTSNRGVEDEQFF
>TRBJ2-7|TRBV7-8
CASSFGGTNEQYF
>TRBJ2-5|TRBV28
CASSTGTSGMETQYF
>TRBJ1-1|TRBV20-1
CSASIFREPPNTEAFF
>TRBJ2-7|TRBV7-9
CASSLSTGSPYEQYF
>TRBJ1-2|TRBV12-3/TRBV12-4
CASSPGQDNHGYTF
>TRBJ1-5|TRBV27
CASSPAAQFNQPQHF
>TRBJ2-5|TRBV12-3/TRBV12-4
CASSLWGPGETQYF
>TRBJ2-1|TRBV20-1
CSARMGYNEQFF
>TRBJ2-5|TRBV28
CASSLLTGRVTQYF
>TRBJ2-5|TRBV7-9
CASSRTLTLLAGGETQYF
>TRBJ1-1|TRBV12-3/TRBV12-4
CASSAAGRVTEAFF
>TRBJ2-3|TRBV7-8
CASSFSGYTDTQYF
>TRBJ2-7|TRBV6-5
CASLGGGNTYEQYF
>TRBJ2-2|TRBV12-3/TRBV12-4
CASSLAGVAGELFF
>TRBJ2-1|TRBV4-2
CASSQGSINEQFF
>TRBJ1-5|TRBV6-2/TRBV6-3
CASTEFGSPGYNQPQHF